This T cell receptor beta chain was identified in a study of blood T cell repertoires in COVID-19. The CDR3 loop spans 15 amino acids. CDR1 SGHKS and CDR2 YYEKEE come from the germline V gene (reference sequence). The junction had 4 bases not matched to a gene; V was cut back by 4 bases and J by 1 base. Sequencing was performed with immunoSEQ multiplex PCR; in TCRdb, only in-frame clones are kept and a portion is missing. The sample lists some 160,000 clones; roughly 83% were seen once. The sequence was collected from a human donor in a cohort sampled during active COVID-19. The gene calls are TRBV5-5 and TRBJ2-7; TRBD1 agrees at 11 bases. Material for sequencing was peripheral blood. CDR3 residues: CASSLDRGPSYEQYF. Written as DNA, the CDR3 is TGTGCCAGCAGCCTGGACAGGGGGCCGTCCTACGAGCAGTACTTC.